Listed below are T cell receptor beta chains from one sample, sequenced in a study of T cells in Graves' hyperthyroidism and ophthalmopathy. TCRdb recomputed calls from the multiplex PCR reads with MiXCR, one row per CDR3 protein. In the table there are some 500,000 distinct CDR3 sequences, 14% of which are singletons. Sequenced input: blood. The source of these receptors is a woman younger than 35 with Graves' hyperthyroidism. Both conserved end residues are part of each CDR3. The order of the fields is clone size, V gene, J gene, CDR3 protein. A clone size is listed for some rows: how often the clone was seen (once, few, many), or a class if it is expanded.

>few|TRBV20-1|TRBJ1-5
CSVTRTSGGGRPQHF
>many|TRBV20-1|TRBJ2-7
CSARTSGIEQYF
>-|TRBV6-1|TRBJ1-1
CASTRRQSNTEAFF
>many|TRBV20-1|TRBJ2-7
CSATGTNSYEQYF
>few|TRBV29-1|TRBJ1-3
CSVEGTGGVGSGNTIYF
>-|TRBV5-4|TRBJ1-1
CASSLGAGDTNTEAFF
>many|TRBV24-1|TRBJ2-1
CATSDRPGLGANEQFF
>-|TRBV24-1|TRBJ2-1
CATSGRGTSGTYNEQLF
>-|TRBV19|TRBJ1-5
CASSAVPQSNQPQHF
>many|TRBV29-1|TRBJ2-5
CSVEPTGGQETQYF
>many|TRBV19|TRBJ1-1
CASSIWTGSRNTEAFF
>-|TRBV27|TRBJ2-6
CASSSLGRAGANALTF
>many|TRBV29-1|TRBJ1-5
CSGDRGPRPTGNQPQHF
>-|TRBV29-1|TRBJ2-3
CSVCRESTDTQYF
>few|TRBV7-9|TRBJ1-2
CASSENNYGYTF
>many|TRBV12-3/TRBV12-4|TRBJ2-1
CASRGTSGRANEQFF
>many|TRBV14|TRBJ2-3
CASSHTGVRTQYF
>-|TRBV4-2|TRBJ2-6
CASSQGGQGFPSGANVLTF
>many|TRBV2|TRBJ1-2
CASRGQKDPYGYTF